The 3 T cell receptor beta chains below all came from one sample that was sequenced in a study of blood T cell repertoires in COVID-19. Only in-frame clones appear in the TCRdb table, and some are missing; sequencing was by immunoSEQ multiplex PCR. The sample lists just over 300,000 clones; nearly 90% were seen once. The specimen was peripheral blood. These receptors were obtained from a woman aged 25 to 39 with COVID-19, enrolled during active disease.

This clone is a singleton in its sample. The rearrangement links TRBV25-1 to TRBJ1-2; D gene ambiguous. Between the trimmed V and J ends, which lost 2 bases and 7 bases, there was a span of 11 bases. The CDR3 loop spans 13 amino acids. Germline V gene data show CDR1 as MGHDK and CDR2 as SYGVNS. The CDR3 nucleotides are TGTGCCAGCAGTGAACTTGGTACGGGTGGCTACACCTTC. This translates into CASSELGTGGYTF.

The CDR3 here is CASILRTEAFF. In DNA form, the CDR3 reads TGTGCCAGCATTCTTCGGACTGAAGCTTTCTTT. The rearrangement uses TRBV6-5 and TRBJ1-1; the D is unclear. The CDR3 loop spans 11 amino acids. Trimming stripped 7 bases from V and 5 bases from J, with 8 bases between. CDR1 is MNHEY and CDR2 is SVGAGI in the germline V gene.

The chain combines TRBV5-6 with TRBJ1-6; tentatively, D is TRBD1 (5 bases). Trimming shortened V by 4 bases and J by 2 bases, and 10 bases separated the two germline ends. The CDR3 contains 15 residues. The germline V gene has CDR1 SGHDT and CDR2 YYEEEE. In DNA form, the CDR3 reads TGTGCCAGCAGCAACGACAGAGCCTATAATTCACCCCTCCACTTT. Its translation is CASSNDRAYNSPLHF. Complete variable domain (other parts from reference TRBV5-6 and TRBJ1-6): DAGVTQSPTHLIKTRGQQVTLRCSPKSGHDTVSWYQQALGQGPQFIFQYYEEEERQRGNFPDRFSGHQFPNYSSELNVNALLLGDSALYLCASSNDRAYNSPLHFGNGTRLTVT.